The 29 T cell receptor beta chains presented below share a single source sample, sequenced in a study of PD-L1 blockade in urothelial cancer. TCRdb's table, derived via immunoSEQ multiplex PCR, lists solely in-frame clones and lacks some. The sample records 130,000 or so clones, roughly 83% being singletons. Time point of the sample: pretreatment peripheral blood. Material: PBMCs, obtained around atezolizumab (anti-PD-L1) treatment. These receptors were taken from a man aged 45-60 years with urothelial cancer.

The genes are TRBV11-1 and TRBJ2-5; D is ambiguous. Germline V gene lookup returns CDR1 SGHAT and CDR2 FQDESV (reference sequence). CDR3 length: 14 residues. V dropped 3 bases and J dropped 0 bases, with 8 bases sitting between them. CDR3 amino acids: CASSLPEYQETQYF. The CDR3 region has the DNA TGTGCCAGCAGCTTGCCGGAGTACCAAGAGACCCAGTACTTC. Complete variable domain (other parts from reference TRBV11-1 and TRBJ2-5): EAEVAQSPRYKITEKSQAVAFWCDPISGHATLYWYRQILGQGPELLVQFQDESVVDDSQLPKDRFSAERLKGVDSTLKIQPAELGDSAMYLCASSLPEYQETQYFGPGTRLLVL.

The V and J genes are TRBV7-3 and TRBJ1-1; D is uncertain. The CDR3 consists of 15 residues. V lost 2 bases and J 7 bases, leaving 17 bases between the germline ends. Germline lookup yields CDR1 SGHTA and CDR2 FQGTGA. The CDR3 DNA reads as TGTGCCAGCAGCTTACTTCTCCGGGGTGGCGGTGAAGCTTTCTTT. Encoded protein: CASSLLLRGGGEAFF.

This clone was detected ten times or more. The chain carries TRBV27 and TRBJ2-1; a weak D match, TRBD2 (9 bases). CDR1 and CDR2 (germline): MNHEY, SMNVEV (reference sequence). There are 18 residues in the CDR3. Trimming shortened V by 6 bases and J by 1 base, and 22 bases separated the two germline ends. CDR3 loop: CASRLGTGLAGSYNEQFF. CDR3 sequence (DNA): TGTGCCAGCAGACTAGGGACAGGCCTAGCGGGATCCTACAATGAGCAGTTCTTC.

This clone was detected once. The CDR3 DNA reads TGTGCCAGCAGCCCGGCAGGGGGCCCAGATACGCAGTATTTT. This gives the protein CASSPAGGPDTQYF. The chain links TRBV7-2 to TRBJ2-3, with 8 bases that match TRBD1. The CDR3 runs to 14 residues. The germline CDR1 and CDR2 sequences are SGHTA and FQGNSA. The trim removed 5 bases at V and 4 bases at J, leaving 5 bases unmatched.

The chain couples TRBV7-2 to TRBJ2-3, with 10 nucleotides matching TRBD2. The trim removed 2 bases at V and 6 bases at J, leaving 8 bases unmatched. The CDR3 has 16 residues. Germline CDR1 and CDR2: SGHTA and FQGNSA. The CDR3 coding sequence is TGTGCCAGCAGCTTATTACCAGCGGGAGGGACCGATACGCAGTATTTT. Translated, it gives CASSLLPAGGTDTQYF.

The genes are TRBV11-1 and TRBJ2-7; 7 bases line up with TRBD1. The V segment lost 0 bases and the J segment 4 bases; nucleotides outside the gene matches: 6. Germline lookup yields CDR1 SGHAT and CDR2 FQDESV (reference sequence). There are 15 residues in the CDR3. The CDR3 coding sequence is TGTGCCAGCAGCTTAGCGCAGGGGGTTTCATACGAGCAGTACTTC. Protein sequence: CASSLAQGVSYEQYF.

V gene TRBV6-5 combines with J gene TRBJ2-6; TRBD1 aligns across 10 bases. Germline-derived CDR1 and CDR2 are MNHEY and SVGAGI. This CDR3 contains 14 residues. With V trimmed by 6 bases and J by 12 bases, 8 bases remained unmatched. CDR3 bases: TGTGCCAGCAGAGGACAGGGGGTTACGGGCGTCCTGACTTTC. It yields the protein CASRGQGVTGVLTF.

V is TRBV14 and J is TRBJ1-3; possible D gene TRBD1, 6 bases. V lost 0 bases and J 1 base, leaving 7 bases between the germline ends. There are 15 residues in the CDR3. Germline V gene data show CDR1 as SGHDN and CDR2 as FVKESK. In DNA form, the CDR3 reads TGTGCCAGCAGCCAAGAACAGGGATCTGGAAACACCATATATTTT. It yields the protein CASSQEQGSGNTIYF.

This sequence joins TRBV7-2 and TRBJ2-5; 11 nucleotides match TRBD1. In germline, CDR1 is SGHTA, CDR2 FQGNSA. This CDR3 contains 15 residues. The V segment lost 5 bases and the J segment 5 bases; nucleotides outside the gene matches: 7. This CDR3 is CASSRGQGARETQYF. The CDR3 DNA reads TGTGCCAGCAGCCGAGGACAGGGGGCACGGGAGACCCAGTACTTC.

CDR3 region: CSVVRLAGVKDTQYF. The CDR3 coding sequence is TGCAGCGTTGTTCGACTAGCGGGAGTGAAGGATACGCAGTATTTT. The V call is TRBV29-1, the J call TRBJ2-3, with TRBD2 identical over 12 bases. The germline V gene encodes CDR1 SQVTM and CDR2 ANQGSEA. Losses at the gene ends were 4 bases for V and 6 bases for J; bases not matched to a gene: 8. This CDR3 comprises 15 residues.

This chain connects TRBV19 to TRBJ1-2; tentatively, D is TRBD1 (6 bases). V was shortened by 2 bases and J by 2 bases, with 6 bases between the two germline ends. The CDR3 has 13 residues. Germline lookup yields CDR1 LNHDA and CDR2 SQIVND (reference sequence). CDR3 in DNA: TGTGCCAGTAGTATACAGGGGAACTATGGCTACACCTTC. It specifies CASSIQGNYGYTF.

This clone was counted once. This chain connects TRBV4-1 to TRBJ2-1; tentatively, D is TRBD2 (6 bases). The CDR3 runs 15 residues. Between the trimmed V and J ends, which lost 1 base and 12 bases, there was a span of 19 bases. Germline lookup yields CDR1 MGHRA and CDR2 YSYEKL. The CDR3 sequence: CASSQAAEGRIGQFF. The CDR3 region has the DNA TGCGCCAGCAGCCAAGCCGCGGAGGGCCGCATTGGGCAGTTCTTC.

The chain employs TRBV27 and TRBJ2-7; possible D gene TRBD1, 5 bases. V was pared by 1 base and J by 1 base, with 8 bases between. Germline CDR1 and CDR2: MNHEY and SMNVEV (reference sequence). The CDR3 extends over 14 amino acids. The CDR3 sequence is CASSLWGGSYEQYF. In nucleotides, the CDR3 is TGTGCCAGCAGTTTATGGGGCGGATCCTACGAGCAGTACTTC.

The chain combines TRBV28 with TRBJ2-3; D is uncertain. Per the germline V gene, CDR1 is MDHEN and CDR2 is SYDVKM. V shed 2 bases and J shed 0 bases, with 6 bases lying between them. This CDR3 has 14 residues. CDR3 in amino acids: CASSLQTSTDTQYF. CDR3 in DNA: TGTGCCAGCAGTTTACAAACTAGCACAGATACGCAGTATTTT.

This clone was recorded only once. The CDR3 reads CASSTLGQGRGNQPQHF. In DNA, the CDR3 is TGTGCCAGTAGTACCTTAGGACAGGGTAGGGGCAATCAGCCCCAGCATTTT. The chain recombines TRBV19 with TRBJ1-5; 8 bases agree with TRBD1. From germline, CDR1 is LNHDA and CDR2 SQIVND (reference sequence). The CDR3 is 17 amino acids. V shed 4 bases, J shed 2 bases, and the junction held 10 bases outside the gene matches.

The genes are TRBV4-2 and TRBJ2-3; 11 nucleotides align to TRBD2. The CDR3 runs 16 residues. Per the germline V gene, CDR1 is LGHNA and CDR2 is YNFKEQ. The V and J ends lost 0 bases and 5 bases, in that order; junction bases with no gene match: 4. CDR3 in amino acids: CASSQELAGAIDTQYF. CDR3 DNA sequence: TGTGCCAGCAGCCAAGAACTAGCGGGAGCGATAGATACGCAGTATTTT.

This rearrangement joins TRBV6-6 to TRBJ1-6; 9 positions match TRBD1. Per germline, CDR1 MNHNY and CDR2 SVGAGI (reference sequence). The CDR3 runs to 15 residues. Trimming took 6 bases from V and 10 from J; bases not matched to a gene: 10. CDR3 region: CASRPLGQGFSPLHF. In nucleotides, the CDR3 is TGTGCCAGCAGACCATTGGGACAGGGATTCTCACCCCTCCACTTT.

The chain is built from TRBV6-1 and TRBJ2-7, with 7 bases aligning to TRBD1. V shed 7 bases and J 4 bases; nucleotides not matched to a gene: 10. Per the germline V gene, CDR1 is MNHNS and CDR2 is SASEGT. The CDR3 totals 14 residues. CDR3 protein: CASNKDRELYEQYF. In nucleotides, the CDR3 is TGTGCCAGCAATAAAGACAGGGAACTTTACGAGCAGTACTTC.

The V gene is TRBV19, the J gene TRBJ1-2; 10 nucleotides agree with TRBD1. V shed 7 bases and J 7 bases; nucleotides not matched to a gene: 15. The germline gives CDR1 LNHDA, CDR2 SQIVND (reference sequence). The CDR3 is 16 amino acids. The CDR3 sequence is CASTHMDRGAESGYTF. The CDR3 DNA follows: TGTGCCAGTACGCATATGGACAGGGGGGCAGAGAGTGGCTACACCTTC.

This chain uses TRBV28 with TRBJ2-6; D might be TRBD1 (6 bases). The CDR3 has 16 residues. The V and J ends lost 6 bases and 3 bases respectively, with 15 bases between them. Germline V gives CDR1 MDHEN, CDR2 SYDVKM. The CDR3 protein is CASRPRGVGGANVLTF. The CDR3 nucleotides read TGTGCCAGCAGGCCCAGGGGAGTGGGTGGGGCCAACGTCCTGACTTTC.

The chain joins TRBV6-1 to TRBJ2-1, with TRBD2 identical over 8 bases. Trimming took 3 bases from V and 5 from J; bases not matched to a gene: 6. CDR1 MNHNS and CDR2 SASEGT come from the germline V gene. CDR3 length equals 15 residues. The CDR3 spells CASSEWGSGDNEQFF. CDR3 nucleotides: TGTGCCAGCAGTGAGTGGGGTAGCGGGGACAATGAGCAGTTCTTC.

This rearrangement joins TRBV5-1 to TRBJ2-7; 13 positions agree with TRBD2. The V gene end was trimmed by 6 bases and the J gene end by 2 bases; junction bases not matched to a gene: 2. From germline, CDR1 is SGHRS and CDR2 YFSETQ. The CDR3 has 14 residues. The chain's CDR3 is CASTLAGGPYEQYF. CDR3 DNA sequence: TGCGCCAGCACACTAGCGGGAGGGCCCTACGAGCAGTACTTC.

The chain carries TRBV19 and TRBJ1-1; possibly TRBD1 for D (5 bases). Trimming took off 7 bases at V and 5 bases at J, with 14 bases between the two ends. The CDR3 extends over 13 amino acids. Germline CDR1 is LNHDA and CDR2 is SQIVND (reference sequence). CDR3 nucleotide sequence: TGTGCCAGTACCATGGCGGGGGTGACTGAAGCTTTCTTT. This sequence encodes CASTMAGVTEAFF. The complete variable domain, with remaining parts taken from reference TRBV19 and TRBJ1-1, reads DGGITQSPKYLFRKEGQNVTLSCEQNLNHDAMYWYRQDPGQGLRLIYYSQIVNDFQKGDIAEGYSVSREKKESFPLTVTSAQKNPTAFYLCASTMAGVTEAFFGQGTRLTVV.

The V gene is TRBV6-1, the J gene TRBJ1-1; 7 nucleotides align to TRBD1. Trimming took 5 bases from V and 3 from J; bases not matched to a gene: 9. In germline, CDR1 is MNHNS, CDR2 SASEGT. The CDR3 runs to 15 residues. CDR3 loop: CASSWTGRGDTEAFF. DNA for the CDR3: TGTGCCAGCAGTTGGACAGGTCGAGGGGACACTGAAGCTTTCTTT.

The rearrangement uses TRBV14 and TRBJ2-5; 13 bases agree with TRBD2. The CDR3 has 16 residues. Germline values: CDR1 SGHDN, CDR2 FVKESK. V dropped 0 bases and J dropped 6; count of bases not matched to a gene: 4. In DNA, the CDR3 is TGTGCCAGCAGCCAAGACTGGACTAGCGGGAGCCAGACCCAGTACTTC. Translating gives CASSQDWTSGSQTQYF.

V and J are TRBV5-1 and TRBJ1-1; D gene ambiguous. The length of the CDR3 is 13 residues. The germline V gene encodes CDR1 SGHRS and CDR2 YFSETQ. The ends were cut back, 5 bases at V and 0 bases at J, with 8 bases in the middle. The CDR3 DNA is TGCGCCAGCAGACAACAGTTGAACACTGAAGCTTTCTTT. The encoded protein is CASRQQLNTEAFF. Full variable domain (rest looked up from reference TRBV5-1 and TRBJ1-1): KAGVTQTPRYLIKTRGQQVTLSCSPISGHRSVSWYQQTPGQGLQFLFEYFSETQRNKGNFPGRFSGRQFSNSRSEMNVSTLELGDSALYLCASRQQLNTEAFFGQGTRLTVV.

The chain joins TRBV9 to TRBJ2-2; 10 nucleotides agree with TRBD2. Germline CDR1 SGDLS, CDR2 YYNGEE. V trimming: 6 bases; J trimming: 1 base; junction bases outside the gene matches: 6. The CDR3 covers 16 residues. The CDR3: CASTLSSGRNTGELFF. The CDR3 bases are TGTGCCAGCACCCTATCTAGCGGGAGGAACACCGGGGAGCTGTTTTTT. Drawing the rest from reference TRBV9 and TRBJ2-2, the complete variable domain is DSGVTQTPKHLITATGQRVTLRCSPRSGDLSVYWYQQSLDQGLQFLIQYYNGEERAKGNILERFSAQQFPDLHSELNLSSLELGDSALYFCASTLSSGRNTGELFFGEGSRLTVL.

This clone was seen only once. Other DNA sequences of this sample code for an identical CDR3. The chain employs TRBV11-2 and TRBJ1-1; no firm D call. The CDR3 length is 11 residues. V lost 5 bases and J lost 8, with 9 bases in between. Germline V CDR1 and CDR2: SGHAT, FQNNGV. In DNA form, the CDR3 reads TGTGCCAGCAGCCCCCGGAGGGAAGCTTTCTTT. Translating it yields CASSPRREAFF.

The gene calls are TRBV30 and TRBJ2-7, with 8 positions matching TRBD2. V shed 3 bases, J shed 1 base, and the junction held 17 bases outside the gene matches. The CDR3 extends over 18 amino acids. Looked up from germline, CDR1 is GTSNPN and CDR2 is SVGIG (reference sequence). In DNA form, the CDR3 reads TGTGCCTGGAGGGCCAGAGGGGGGGGAGCGGGAGAATCCTACGAGCAGTACTTC. Amino acid sequence: CAWRARGGGAGESYEQYF.